The 29 T cell receptor beta chains below were found in one sample sequenced in a study of cytomegalovirus exposure and HLA in healthy donors. PCR amplification relied on 60 Vbeta primers (plus 13 Jbeta primers). Some clones are missing from TCRdb's copy, which holds only in-frame ones; the method was immunoSEQ multiplex PCR. Here the sample spans 100,000 to 150,000 clones, under 70% being singletons. The source material was PBMCs. All receptors come from a man between 18 and 35 years old in good health and CMV-seronegative.

V and J are TRBV4-3 and TRBJ1-4; 7 bases are a match to TRBD1. This CDR3 is built from 16 residues. CDR1 LGHNA and CDR2 YSLEER come from the germline V gene. Trimming at V came to 3 bases and at J to 8 bases, leaving 12 bases not matched to a gene. The CDR3 loop is CASSQEARDSQEKLFF. Written as DNA, the CDR3 is TGCGCCAGCAGCCAGGAAGCCCGGGACAGCCAAGAAAAACTGTTTTTT.

In this sample, this clone turned up once. One end of the junction does not line up with germline, which may come from a read error. V gene TRBV7-9 combines with J gene TRBJ1-2; 7 bases agree with TRBD1. The CDR3 spans 15 residues. Germline CDR1 and CDR2: SEHNR and FQNEAQ (reference sequence). CDR3 sequence reads: CASSEGEGATYGYPF. The DNA of the CDR3 is TGTGCCAGCAGCGAGGGAGAGGGGGCCACCTATGGCTACCCCTTC. The whole variable domain, remainder taken from reference TRBV7-9 and TRBJ1-2, is DTGVSQNPRHKITKRGQNVTFRCDPISEHNRLYWYRQTLGQGPEFLTYFQNEAQLEKSRLLSDRFSAERPKGSFSTLEIQRTEQGDSAMYLCASSEGEGATYGYPFGSGTRLTVV.

The chain is built from TRBV30 and TRBJ1-2; TRBD1 matches at 7 bases. Trimming removed 5 bases from V and 2 bases from J; junction bases left unmatched: 2. CDR1 is GTSNPN, CDR2 SVGIG, per germline (reference sequence). The length of the CDR3 is 12 residues. This CDR3 reads CAWAGQNYGYTF. The CDR3, as DNA: TGTGCCTGGGCGGGACAGAACTATGGCTACACCTTC.

This clone appeared a few times. Germline is not matched at one junction end, which may reflect a read error. The chain couples TRBV7-9 to TRBJ2-4; D may be TRBD2 (6 bases). Germline V gives CDR1 SEHNR, CDR2 FQNEAQ (reference sequence). The CDR3 sequence is 13 residues long. The CDR3 reads CASSLAGGPRTDF. The CDR3 nucleotides read TGTGCCAGCAGCTTAGCGGGGGGTCCCCGGACGGACTTC.

This clone was seen more than once but under ten times. The genes are TRBV4-1 and TRBJ2-7, with D perhaps TRBD2 (5 bases). CDR1 MGHRA and CDR2 YSYEKL come from the germline V gene. The CDR3 is 13 residues long. V lost 5 bases and J lost 6, with 14 bases in between. CDR3 sequence reads: CASSTELAGEQYF. The CDR3 nucleotides read TGCGCCAGCAGCACTGAACTCGCGGGCGAGCAGTACTTC.

The chain combines TRBV18 with TRBJ1-3, with TRBD1 matching over 8 bases. The CDR3 runs to 16 residues. V was clipped by 1 base and J by 3 bases; unmatched bases: 5. Germline CDR1 KGHSH, CDR2 LQKENI. CDR3 sequence: CASSPRDRTLGNTIYF. The CDR3 DNA reads as TGTGCCAGCTCACCACGGGACAGGACTCTTGGAAACACCATATATTTT.

The rearrangement joins TRBV2 to TRBJ1-5; a possible D gene is TRBD1 (6 bases). Per germline, CDR1 SNHLY and CDR2 FYNNEI. Trimming removed 6 bases from V and 4 bases from J, with 10 bases in between. The CDR3 extends over 13 amino acids. CDR3 residues: CASREDRNQPQHF. The CDR3 DNA sequence: TGTGCCAGCAGGGAGGACAGAAATCAGCCCCAGCATTTT. Full variable domain (remainder filled in from reference TRBV2 and TRBJ1-5): EPEVTQTPSHQVTQMGQEVILRCVPISNHLYFYWYRQILGQKVEFLVSFYNNEISEKSEIFDDQFSVERPDGSNFTLKIRSTKLEDSAMYFCASREDRNQPQHFGDGTRLSIL.

V gene TRBV29-1 combines with J gene TRBJ1-1; TRBD1 matches at 11 bases. J was trimmed by 7 bases and V by 7 bases; bases with no gene match: 8. This CDR3 has 13 residues. Germline V gene sequence: CDR1 SQVTM, CDR2 ANQGSEA. In DNA form, the CDR3 reads TGCAGCGCCCGGACAGGGGGCTTAAATGAAGCTTTCTTT. Protein sequence: CSARTGGLNEAFF.

The V gene is TRBV30, the J gene TRBJ1-1, with D possibly matching TRBD1 (5 bases). CDR1 and CDR2 (germline): GTSNPN, SVGIG (reference sequence). With 8 bases removed from V and 2 bases from J, the gap between germline ends came to 21 bases. This CDR3 has 15 residues. CDR3 in amino acids: CAATRLGHLNTEAFF. In nucleotides, the CDR3 is TGTGCCGCGACCCGATTAGGACACCTCAACACTGAAGCTTTCTTT. Based on the CDR3 plus reference TRBV30 and TRBJ1-1, the full variable domain is SQTIHQWPATLVQPVGSPLSLECTVEGTSNPNLYWYRQAAGRGLQLLFYSVGIGQISSEVPQNLSASRPQDRQFILSSKKLLLSDSGFYLCAATRLGHLNTEAFFGQGTRLTVV.

A few counts support this clone. V usage is TRBV18 and J usage is TRBJ2-7, with D perhaps matching TRBD1 (6 bases). Germline lookup yields CDR1 KGHSH and CDR2 LQKENI. The CDR3 contains 17 residues. V dropped 3 bases and J dropped 0 bases, with 18 bases sitting between them. For the CDR3, the DNA is TGTGCCAGCTCACCGTTGGACACAGGGTTCCTCTCCTACGAGCAGTACTTC. Translated, it gives CASSPLDTGFLSYEQYF.

V is TRBV5-1 and J is TRBJ1-1, with D perhaps TRBD1 (6 bases). V lost 2 bases and J lost 8, with 13 bases in between. Germline CDR1 is SGHRS and CDR2 is YFSETQ. The CDR3 extends over 13 amino acids. DNA for the CDR3: TGCGCCAGCAGCTTATCCAGGCAGGGGGAAGCTTTCTTT. This gives the protein CASSLSRQGEAFF.

The V gene is TRBV6-6, the J gene TRBJ1-1; no reliable D call. Germline values: CDR1 MNHNY, CDR2 SVGAGI (reference sequence). V was shortened by 0 bases and J by 10 bases, with 12 bases between the two germline ends. The CDR3 length is 13 residues. CDR3 coding DNA: TGTGCCAGCAGTTACTCGAGAACGTCGTCAGCTTTCTTT. It yields the protein CASSYSRTSSAFF.

In this sample, this clone turned up once. The J gene is TRBJ1-5, the V gene TRBV18, with D perhaps matching TRBD1 (5 bases). V was pared by 1 base and J by 3 bases, with 13 bases between. In germline, CDR1 is KGHSH, CDR2 LQKENI. This CDR3 has 16 amino acids. CDR3: CASSPQAGFINQPQHF. Written as DNA, the CDR3 is TGTGCCAGCTCACCACAGGCAGGGTTTATCAATCAGCCCCAGCATTTT.

The chain couples TRBV2 to TRBJ2-3; the match to TRBD1 covers 7 bases. CDR1 is SNHLY and CDR2 is FYNNEI in the germline V gene. The CDR3 has 13 residues. V gave up 8 bases and J gave up 1 base; unmatched junction bases: 3. DNA of the CDR3: TGTGCCAGCCCTGACAGGGGCACAGATACGCAGTATTTT. Its protein product is CASPDRGTDTQYF. The full variable domain, its missing parts supplied by reference TRBV2 and TRBJ2-3, is EPEVTQTPSHQVTQMGQEVILRCVPISNHLYFYWYRQILGQKVEFLVSFYNNEISEKSEIFDDQFSVERPDGSNFTLKIRSTKLEDSAMYFCASPDRGTDTQYFGPGTRLTVL.

The chain carries TRBV28 and TRBJ1-1; no clear D gene. This CDR3 is 13 amino acids long. Germline CDR1 and CDR2: MDHEN and SYDVKM. The V and J ends lost 3 bases and 4 bases respectively, with 9 bases between them. The CDR3 loop reads CASSFGGITEAFF. CDR3 sequence (DNA): TGTGCCAGCAGTTTTGGAGGGATCACTGAAGCTTTCTTT.

V and J are TRBV18 and TRBJ2-1; 8 nucleotides align to TRBD1. The V segment lost 6 bases and the J segment 6 bases; nucleotides outside the gene matches: 7. CDR1 KGHSH and CDR2 LQKENI come from the germline V gene. The CDR3 sequence is 14 residues long. CDR3 sequence: CASSRTGSSNEQFF. The CDR3 DNA sequence: TGTGCCAGCTCGAGGACAGGGTCTAGCAATGAGCAGTTCTTC.

This chain joins TRBV18 and TRBJ2-7; TRBD2 agrees at 10 bases. Trimming took 3 bases from V and 5 from J; bases not matched to a gene: 10. CDR1 and CDR2 from the germline V gene are KGHSH and LQKENI. The CDR3 totals 16 residues. Here the CDR3 reads CASSPRKPGLANEQYF. Written as DNA, the CDR3 is TGTGCCAGCTCACCTCGAAAACCGGGACTAGCGAACGAGCAGTACTTC. Full variable domain (outside the CDR3, taken from reference TRBV18 and TRBJ2-7): NAGVMQNPRHLVRRRGQEARLRCSPMKGHSHVYWYRQLPEEGLKFMVYLQKENIIDESGMPKERFSAEFPKEGPSILRIQQVVRGDSAAYFCASSPRKPGLANEQYFGPGTRLTVT.

The genes are TRBV4-3 and TRBJ2-7, with TRBD1 matching 7 bases. This CDR3 spans 13 amino acids. With 3 bases clipped from V and 6 bases from J, the junction kept 5 bases outside the gene matches. In germline, CDR1 is LGHNA, CDR2 YSLEER. This chain's CDR3 is CASSHRQGSEQYF. The DNA of the CDR3 is TGCGCCAGCAGCCACCGACAGGGCAGCGAGCAGTACTTC.

The J gene is TRBJ2-2, the V gene TRBV5-4; 11 nucleotides align to TRBD2. The CDR3 extends over 16 amino acids. Germline loops: CDR1 SGHNT, CDR2 YYREEE (reference sequence). V gave up 4 bases and J gave up 5 bases; unmatched junction bases: 7. CDR3 region: CASSLLAGGGTGELFF. CDR3 DNA: TGTGCCAGCAGCCTGCTAGCGGGAGGAGGAACCGGGGAGCTGTTTTTT.

J is TRBJ2-7 and V is TRBV19; 8 positions match TRBD2. From germline, CDR1 is LNHDA and CDR2 SQIVND (reference sequence). The ends lost 5 bases at V and 4 bases at J; junction bases unmatched: 7. The CDR3 is 14 amino acids. This CDR3 is CASSLRGTSYEQYF. The CDR3 DNA follows: TGTGCCAGTAGTTTGAGAGGGACTAGTTACGAGCAGTACTTC.

The V gene is TRBV7-8, the J gene TRBJ1-2; no definite D call. Germline V CDR1 and CDR2: SGHVS, FQNEAQ. The germline V and J ends were trimmed by 6 bases and 0 bases, with 11 bases remaining between them. CDR3 length equals 14 residues. The CDR3 DNA sequence: TGTGCCAGCAGTAATACTGAGTCTAACTATGGCTACACCTTC. Translation: CASSNTESNYGYTF.

The chain carries TRBV25-1 and TRBJ2-5, with 8 bases lining up with TRBD2. The germline gives CDR1 MGHDK, CDR2 SYGVNS. The CDR3 consists of 14 residues. V lost 5 bases to trimming and J lost 4 bases; unmatched junction nucleotides: 6. CDR3 nucleotides: TGTGCCAGCAGTTTCGGGAGCGGGAGAGAGACCCAGTACTTC. Its translation: CASSFGSGRETQYF.

This rearrangement joins TRBV25-1 to TRBJ1-2; possibly TRBD1 for D (5 bases). CDR3 length: 15 residues. The V gene lost 5 bases and the J gene lost 8 bases, with 21 bases spanning the gap. Germline V CDR1 and CDR2: MGHDK, SYGVNS. Here the CDR3 reads CASSPTGTPGGGYTF. CDR3 nucleotides: TGTGCCAGCAGTCCCACCGGGACCCCCGGAGGGGGCTACACCTTC.

V and J are TRBV6-1 and TRBJ1-5; 11 bases line up with TRBD1. This CDR3 has 15 residues. J gave up 5 bases and V 8 bases, and 8 bases lay outside the gene matches. CDR1 and CDR2 (germline): MNHNS, SASEGT. In DNA, the CDR3 is TGTGCCAGCCGTGGCTGGGACAGGGGGGATCAGCCCCAGCATTTT. Translated: CASRGWDRGDQPQHF.

The chain recombines TRBV7-9 with TRBJ2-7; 14 bases line up with TRBD2. The CDR3 runs to 17 residues. V lost 5 bases to trimming and J lost 7 bases; unmatched junction nucleotides: 13. Germline V gene data show CDR1 as SEHNR and CDR2 as FQNEAQ (reference sequence). CDR3 bases: TGTGCCAGCAGCAGGAATGGGCCGGGACTAGCGGGAGTTGAGCAGTACTTC. Protein product: CASSRNGPGLAGVEQYF.

This chain uses TRBV15 with TRBJ2-1; 7 bases agree with TRBD2. This CDR3 comprises 14 residues. Germline CDR1 is LNHNV and CDR2 is YYDKDF (reference sequence). V lost 1 base to trimming and J lost 9 bases; unmatched junction nucleotides: 6. This CDR3 reads CATSRVETSSEQFF. DNA of the CDR3: TGTGCCACCAGCAGAGTTGAGACTAGCAGTGAGCAGTTCTTC.

In DNA, the CDR3 is TGTGCCAGCAGCAACTCCCGGGTCGTAAATGAAAAACTGTTTTTT. It encodes CASSNSRVVNEKLFF. The chain recombines TRBV6-1 with TRBJ1-4, with D hard to call. Trimming stripped 6 bases from V and 5 bases from J, with 16 bases between. The CDR3 totals 15 residues. CDR1 and CDR2 (germline): MNHNS, SASEGT.

A single count supports this clone. Here the CDR3 DNA reads TGTGCCAGCAGTCGACTAGCGGGGGCCGGGGAGCTGTTTTTT. It is translated as CASSRLAGAGELFF. This chain connects TRBV6-5 to TRBJ2-2; 12 bases are a match to TRBD2. V dropped 5 bases and J dropped 6; count of bases not matched to a gene: 1. The CDR3 runs 14 residues. Germline V gives CDR1 MNHEY, CDR2 SVGAGI.

This clone was seen more than once but under ten times. The chain couples TRBV4-2 to TRBJ1-1; D is undetermined. Germline lookup yields CDR1 LGHNA and CDR2 YNFKEQ. This CDR3 has 16 residues. The V end was cut by 1 base, the J end by 2 bases, with 14 bases between. CDR3 amino acids: CASSQVGRAGNTEAFF. The CDR3 DNA is TGTGCCAGCAGCCAAGTAGGGCGGGCGGGAAACACTGAAGCTTTCTTT.